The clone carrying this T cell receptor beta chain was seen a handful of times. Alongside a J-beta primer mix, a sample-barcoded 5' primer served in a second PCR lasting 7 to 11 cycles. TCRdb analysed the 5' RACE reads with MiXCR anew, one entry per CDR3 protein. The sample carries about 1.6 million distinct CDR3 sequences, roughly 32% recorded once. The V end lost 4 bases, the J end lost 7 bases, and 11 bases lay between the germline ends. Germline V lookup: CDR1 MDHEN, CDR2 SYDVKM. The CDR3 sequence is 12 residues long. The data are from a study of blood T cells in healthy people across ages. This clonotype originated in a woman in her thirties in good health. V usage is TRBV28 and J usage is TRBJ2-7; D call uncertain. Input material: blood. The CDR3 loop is CASSYPPWEQYF. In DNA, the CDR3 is TGTGCCAGCAGTTACCCCCCCTGGGAGCAGTACTTC.